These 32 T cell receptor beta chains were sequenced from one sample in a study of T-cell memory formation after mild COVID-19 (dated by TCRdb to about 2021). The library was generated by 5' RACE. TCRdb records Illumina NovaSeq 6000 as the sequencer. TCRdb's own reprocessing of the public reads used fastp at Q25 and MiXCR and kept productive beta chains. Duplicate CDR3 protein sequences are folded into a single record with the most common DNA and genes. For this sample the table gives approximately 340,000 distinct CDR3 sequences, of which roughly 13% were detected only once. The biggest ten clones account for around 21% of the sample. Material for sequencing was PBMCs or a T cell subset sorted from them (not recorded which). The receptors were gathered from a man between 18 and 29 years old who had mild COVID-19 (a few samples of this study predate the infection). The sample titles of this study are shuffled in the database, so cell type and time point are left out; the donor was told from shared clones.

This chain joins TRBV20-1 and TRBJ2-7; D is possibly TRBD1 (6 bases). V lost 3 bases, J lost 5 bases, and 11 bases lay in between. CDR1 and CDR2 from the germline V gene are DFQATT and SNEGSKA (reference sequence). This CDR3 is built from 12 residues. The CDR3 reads CSASRGRNEQYF. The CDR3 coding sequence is TGCAGTGCTAGCAGGGGTAGGAACGAGCAGTACTTC.

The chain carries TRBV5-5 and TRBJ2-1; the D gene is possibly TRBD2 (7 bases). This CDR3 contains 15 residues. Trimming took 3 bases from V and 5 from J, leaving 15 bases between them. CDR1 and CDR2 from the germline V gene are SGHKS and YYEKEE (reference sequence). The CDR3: CASSWGGSGNNEQFF. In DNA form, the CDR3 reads TGTGCCAGCAGCTGGGGGGGCTCAGGGAACAATGAGCAGTTCTTC.

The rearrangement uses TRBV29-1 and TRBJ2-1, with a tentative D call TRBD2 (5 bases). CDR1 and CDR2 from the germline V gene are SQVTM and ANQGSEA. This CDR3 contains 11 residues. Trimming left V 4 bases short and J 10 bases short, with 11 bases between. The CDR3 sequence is CSVVGGVEQFF. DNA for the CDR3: TGCAGCGTTGTCGGAGGAGTGGAGCAGTTCTTC.

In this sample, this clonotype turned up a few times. CDR3 loop: CSVADRRGGETQYF. The CDR3 DNA reads as TGCAGTGTCGCGGACAGGAGGGGGGGAGAGACCCAGTACTTC. This chain uses TRBV20-1 with TRBJ2-5; D possibly matches TRBD1 or TRBD2 (7 bases each). CDR3 length: 14 residues. CDR1 is DFQATT, CDR2 SNEGSKA, per germline (reference sequence). V dropped 7 bases and J dropped 4 bases, with 19 bases sitting between them.

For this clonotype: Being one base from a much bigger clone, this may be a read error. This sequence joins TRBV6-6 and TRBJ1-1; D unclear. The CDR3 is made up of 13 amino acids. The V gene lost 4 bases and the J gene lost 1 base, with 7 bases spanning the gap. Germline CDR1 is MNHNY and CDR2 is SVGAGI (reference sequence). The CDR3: CASSFERNTEAFF. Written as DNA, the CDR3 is TGTGCCAGCAGTTTTGAAAGGAACACTGAAGCTTTCTTT.

CDR3 amino acids: CASSYSTRGGPQETQYF. CDR3 nucleotides: TGTGCCAGCAGTTACTCGACCCGCGGGGGCCCTCAAGAGACCCAGTACTTC. V usage is TRBV6-2 or TRBV6-3 and J usage is TRBJ2-5, with D possibly being TRBD2 (7 bases). Germline V gene data show CDR1 as MNHEY and CDR2 as SVGEGT. Between the trimmed V and J ends, which lost 0 bases and 2 bases, there was a span of 16 bases. CDR3 length: 17 amino acids.

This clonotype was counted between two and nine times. CDR3 residues: CASSVRLAGSTDTQYF. Written as DNA, the CDR3 is TGTGCCAGCAGTGTCAGACTAGCGGGGAGCACAGATACGCAGTATTTT. V is TRBV2 and J is TRBJ2-3, with TRBD2 matching over 11 bases. The CDR3 runs 16 residues. With 4 bases clipped from V and 0 bases from J, the junction kept 3 bases outside the gene matches. Looked up from germline, CDR1 is SNHLY and CDR2 is FYNNEI.

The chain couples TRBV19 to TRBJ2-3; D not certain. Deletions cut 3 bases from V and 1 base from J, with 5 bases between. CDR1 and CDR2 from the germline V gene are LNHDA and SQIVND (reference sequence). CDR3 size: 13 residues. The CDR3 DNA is TGTGCCAGTAGTATTGCAGGCACAGATACGCAGTATTTT. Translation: CASSIAGTDTQYF.

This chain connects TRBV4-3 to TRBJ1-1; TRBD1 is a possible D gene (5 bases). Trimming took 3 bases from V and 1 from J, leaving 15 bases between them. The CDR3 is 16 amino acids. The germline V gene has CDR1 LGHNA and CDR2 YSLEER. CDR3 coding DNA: TGCGCCAGCAGCCAGGACGTGGGGGGAGCGAACACTGAAGCTTTCTTT. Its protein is CASSQDVGGANTEAFF.

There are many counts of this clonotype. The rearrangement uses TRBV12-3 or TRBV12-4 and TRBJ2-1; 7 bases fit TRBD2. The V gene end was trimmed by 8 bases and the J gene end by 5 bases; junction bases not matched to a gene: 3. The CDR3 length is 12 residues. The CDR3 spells CASGLVNNEQFF. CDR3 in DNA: TGTGCCAGCGGACTAGTTAACAATGAGCAGTTCTTC.

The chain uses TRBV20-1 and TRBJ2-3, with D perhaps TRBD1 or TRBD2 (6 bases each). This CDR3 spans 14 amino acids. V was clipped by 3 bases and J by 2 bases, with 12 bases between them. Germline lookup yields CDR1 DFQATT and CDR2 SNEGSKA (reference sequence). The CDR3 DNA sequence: TGCAGTGCTAGCGGGGGCCCGGCCACAGATACGCAGTATTTT. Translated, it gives CSASGGPATDTQYF.

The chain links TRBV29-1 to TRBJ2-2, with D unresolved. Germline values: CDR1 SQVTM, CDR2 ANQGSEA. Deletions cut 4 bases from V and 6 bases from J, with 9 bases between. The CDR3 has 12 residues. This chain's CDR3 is CSVVLGSGELFF. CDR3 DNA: TGCAGCGTTGTATTGGGTTCCGGGGAGCTGTTTTTT.

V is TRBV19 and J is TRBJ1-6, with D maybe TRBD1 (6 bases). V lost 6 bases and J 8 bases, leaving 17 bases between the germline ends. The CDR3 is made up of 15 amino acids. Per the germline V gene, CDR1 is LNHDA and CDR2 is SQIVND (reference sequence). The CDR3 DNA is TGTGCCAGTAGCCTATTTACAGGGACCGATTCACCCCTCCACTTT. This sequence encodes CASSLFTGTDSPLHF. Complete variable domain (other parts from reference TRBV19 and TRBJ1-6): DGGITQSPKYLFRKEGQNVTLSCEQNLNHDAMYWYRQDPGQGLRLIYYSQIVNDFQKGDIAEGYSVSREKKESFPLTVTSAQKNPTAFYLCASSLFTGTDSPLHFGNGTRLTVT.

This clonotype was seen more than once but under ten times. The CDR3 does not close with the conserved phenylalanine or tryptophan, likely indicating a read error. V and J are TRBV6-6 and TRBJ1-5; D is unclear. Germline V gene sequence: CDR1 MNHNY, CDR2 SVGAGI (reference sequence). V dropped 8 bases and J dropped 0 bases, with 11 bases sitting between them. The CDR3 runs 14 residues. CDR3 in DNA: TGTGCCAGCCACCGGGATTATAGCAATCAGCCCCAGCATTCT. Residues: CASHRDYSNQPQHS.

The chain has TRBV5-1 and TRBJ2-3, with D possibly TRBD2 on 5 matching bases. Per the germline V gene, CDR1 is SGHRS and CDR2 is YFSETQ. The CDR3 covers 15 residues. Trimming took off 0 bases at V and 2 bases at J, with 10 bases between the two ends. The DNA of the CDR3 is TGCGCCAGCAGCTTGGCCGGACGGGACACAGATACGCAGTATTTT. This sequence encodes CASSLAGRDTDTQYF. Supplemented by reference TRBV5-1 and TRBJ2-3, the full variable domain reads KAGVTQTPRYLIKTRGQQVTLSCSPISGHRSVSWYQQTPGQGLQFLFEYFSETQRNKGNFPGRFSGRQFSNSRSEMNVSTLELGDSALYLCASSLAGRDTDTQYFGPGTRLTVL.

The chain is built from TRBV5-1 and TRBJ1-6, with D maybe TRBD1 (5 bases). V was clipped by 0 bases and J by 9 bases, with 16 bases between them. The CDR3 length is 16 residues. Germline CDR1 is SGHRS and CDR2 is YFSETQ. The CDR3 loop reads CASSLGQGGSASPLHF. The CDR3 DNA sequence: TGCGCCAGCAGCTTGGGCCAGGGTGGTTCCGCTTCACCCCTCCACTTT.

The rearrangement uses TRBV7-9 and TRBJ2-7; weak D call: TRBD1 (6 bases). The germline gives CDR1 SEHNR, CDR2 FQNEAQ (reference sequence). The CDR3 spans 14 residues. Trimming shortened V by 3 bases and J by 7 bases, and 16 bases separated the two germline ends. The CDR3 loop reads CASSFLDRPQEQYV. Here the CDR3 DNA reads TGTGCCAGCAGCTTCCTTGACAGGCCACAGGAGCAGTACGTC.

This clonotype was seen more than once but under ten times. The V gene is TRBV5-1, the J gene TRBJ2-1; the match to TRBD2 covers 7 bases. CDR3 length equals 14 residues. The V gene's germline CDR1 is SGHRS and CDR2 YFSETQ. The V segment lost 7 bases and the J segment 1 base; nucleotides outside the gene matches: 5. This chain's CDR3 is CASGTGGSYNEQFF. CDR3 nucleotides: TGCGCCAGCGGCACGGGGGGATCCTACAATGAGCAGTTCTTC.

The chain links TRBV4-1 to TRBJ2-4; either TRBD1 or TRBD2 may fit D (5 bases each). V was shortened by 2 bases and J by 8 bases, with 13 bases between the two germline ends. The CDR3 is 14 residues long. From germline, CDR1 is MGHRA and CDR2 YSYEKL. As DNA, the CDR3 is TGCGCCAGCAGCCAACACCGGGACCGGGACATTCAGTACTTC. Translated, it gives CASSQHRDRDIQYF.

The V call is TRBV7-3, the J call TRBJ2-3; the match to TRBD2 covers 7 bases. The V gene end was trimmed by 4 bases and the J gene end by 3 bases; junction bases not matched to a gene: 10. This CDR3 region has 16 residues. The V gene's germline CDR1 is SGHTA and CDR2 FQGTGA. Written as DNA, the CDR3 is TGTGCCAGCAGCTCCCTGGCGGGGGTGGGGACAGATACGCAGTATTTT. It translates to CASSSLAGVGTDTQYF.

CDR3 residues: CASSLGQGTNTEAFF. CDR3 in DNA: TGTGCCAGCAGCCTGGGACAGGGAACGAACACTGAAGCTTTCTTT. This chain links TRBV7-9 with TRBJ1-1; 9 bases are shared with TRBD1. The CDR3 covers 15 residues. J was trimmed by 1 base and V by 5 bases; bases with no gene match: 5. Germline V lookup: CDR1 SEHNR, CDR2 FQNEAQ (reference sequence). The full variable domain, in which reference TRBV7-9 and TRBJ1-1 provide the parts outside the CDR3, is DTGVSQNPRHKITKRGQNVTFRCDPISEHNRLYWYRQTLGQGPEFLTYFQNEAQLEKSRLLSDRFSAERPKGSFSTLEIQRTEQGDSAMYLCASSLGQGTNTEAFFGQGTRLTVV.

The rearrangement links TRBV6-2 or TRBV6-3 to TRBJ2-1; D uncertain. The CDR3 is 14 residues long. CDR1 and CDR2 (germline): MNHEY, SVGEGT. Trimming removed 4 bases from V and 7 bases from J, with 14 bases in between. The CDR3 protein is CASSWAPVGNEQFF. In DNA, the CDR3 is TGTGCCAGCAGTTGGGCGCCGGTTGGAAATGAGCAGTTCTTC.

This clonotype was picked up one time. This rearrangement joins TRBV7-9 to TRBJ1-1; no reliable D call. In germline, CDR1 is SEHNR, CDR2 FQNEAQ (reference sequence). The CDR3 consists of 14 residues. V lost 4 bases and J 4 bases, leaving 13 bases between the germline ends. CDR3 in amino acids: CASSSPEGGTEAFF. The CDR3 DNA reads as TGTGCCAGCAGCTCGCCGGAGGGAGGCACTGAAGCTTTCTTT.

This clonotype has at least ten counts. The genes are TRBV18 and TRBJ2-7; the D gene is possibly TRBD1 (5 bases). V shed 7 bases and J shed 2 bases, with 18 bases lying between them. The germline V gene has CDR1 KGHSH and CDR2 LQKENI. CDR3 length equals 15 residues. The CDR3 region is CASYLTDSSPYEQYF. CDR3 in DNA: TGTGCCAGCTATCTGACAGACTCCAGCCCCTACGAGCAGTACTTC.

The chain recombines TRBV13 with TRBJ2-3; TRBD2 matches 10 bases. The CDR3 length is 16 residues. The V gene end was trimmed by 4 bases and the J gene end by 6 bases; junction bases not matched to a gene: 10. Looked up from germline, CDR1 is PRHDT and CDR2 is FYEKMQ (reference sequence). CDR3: CASSSESGGAPDTQYF. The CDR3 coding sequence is TGTGCCAGCAGCTCCGAGAGCGGGGGGGCCCCGGATACGCAGTATTTT.

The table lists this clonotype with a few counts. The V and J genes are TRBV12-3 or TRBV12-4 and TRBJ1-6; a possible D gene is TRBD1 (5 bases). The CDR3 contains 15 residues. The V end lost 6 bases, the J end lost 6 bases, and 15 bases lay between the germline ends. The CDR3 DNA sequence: TGTGCCAGCAGGCCTCGGGACGGCGGTAATTCACCCCTCCACTTT. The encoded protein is CASRPRDGGNSPLHF.

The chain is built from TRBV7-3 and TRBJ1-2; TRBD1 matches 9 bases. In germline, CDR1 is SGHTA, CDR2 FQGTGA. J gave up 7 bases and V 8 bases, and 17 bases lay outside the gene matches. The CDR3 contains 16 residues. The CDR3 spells CASGQTGGANIAGYTF. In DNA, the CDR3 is TGTGCCAGCGGTCAGACAGGGGGGGCGAACATTGCTGGCTACACCTTC.

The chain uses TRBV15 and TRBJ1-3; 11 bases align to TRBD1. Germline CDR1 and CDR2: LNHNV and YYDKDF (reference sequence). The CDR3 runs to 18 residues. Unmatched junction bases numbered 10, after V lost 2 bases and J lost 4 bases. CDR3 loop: CATSRPWDRGSSGNTIYF. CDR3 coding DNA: TGTGCCACCAGCAGACCCTGGGACAGGGGGTCCTCAGGAAACACCATATATTTT.

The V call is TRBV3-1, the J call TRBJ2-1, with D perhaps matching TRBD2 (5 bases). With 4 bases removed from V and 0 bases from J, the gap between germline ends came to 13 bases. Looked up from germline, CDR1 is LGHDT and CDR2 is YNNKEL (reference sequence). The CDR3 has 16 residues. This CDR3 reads CASSRRGPSSYNEQFF. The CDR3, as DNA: TGTGCCAGCAGCCGACGCGGGCCAAGCTCCTACAATGAGCAGTTCTTC.

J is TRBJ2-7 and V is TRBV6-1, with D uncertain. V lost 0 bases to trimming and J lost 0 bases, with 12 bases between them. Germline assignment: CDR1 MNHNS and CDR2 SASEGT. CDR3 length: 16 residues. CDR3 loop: CASSEALPESSYEQYV. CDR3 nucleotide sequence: TGTGCCAGCAGTGAAGCGCTTCCCGAGAGCTCCTACGAGCAGTACGTC.

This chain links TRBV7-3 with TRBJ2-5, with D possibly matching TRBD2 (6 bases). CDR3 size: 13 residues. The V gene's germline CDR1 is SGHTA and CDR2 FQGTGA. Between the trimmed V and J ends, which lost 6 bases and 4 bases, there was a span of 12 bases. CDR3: CASSRLVGETQYF. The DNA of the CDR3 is TGTGCCAGCAGTCGACTAGTGGGAGAGACCCAGTACTTC.

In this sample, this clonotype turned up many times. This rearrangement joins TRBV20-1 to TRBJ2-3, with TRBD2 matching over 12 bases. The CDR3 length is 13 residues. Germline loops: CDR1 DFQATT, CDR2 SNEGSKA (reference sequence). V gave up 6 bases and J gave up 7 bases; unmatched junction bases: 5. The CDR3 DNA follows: TGCAGTGCCCCGGGGACTAGCGGGTATACGCAGTATTTT. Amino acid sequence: CSAPGTSGYTQYF.